This TCR beta chain appears in the sequencing data of a study of shared T cell receptors in the human thymus. V was trimmed by 1 base and J by 3 bases, leaving 9 bases between them. This CDR3 has 15 amino acids. The germline gives CDR1 MGHRA, CDR2 YSYEKL. The protocol was immunoSEQ multiplex PCR, while the TCRdb copy is restricted to in-frame clones and leaves out a portion. The sample lists about 660,000 clones, about 87% seen once, with about 0.0094% in the top ten. The sample was also linked to a second study, of human thymus T cells. That paper adds: Gene usage for V and J segments appeared biased in thymic and blood repertoires. There were highly overlapping thymic repertoires among unrelated individuals, as related research reported.

The sample taken for sequencing was thymocytes. The sequence was obtained from a boy in the first two years of life with a congenital heart defect. The chain combines TRBV4-1 with TRBJ1-4; possible D gene TRBD1, 5 bases. CDR3: CASSQGGVANEKLFF. In DNA form, the CDR3 reads TGCGCCAGCAGCCAAGGGGGGGTGGCTAATGAAAAACTGTTTTTT.